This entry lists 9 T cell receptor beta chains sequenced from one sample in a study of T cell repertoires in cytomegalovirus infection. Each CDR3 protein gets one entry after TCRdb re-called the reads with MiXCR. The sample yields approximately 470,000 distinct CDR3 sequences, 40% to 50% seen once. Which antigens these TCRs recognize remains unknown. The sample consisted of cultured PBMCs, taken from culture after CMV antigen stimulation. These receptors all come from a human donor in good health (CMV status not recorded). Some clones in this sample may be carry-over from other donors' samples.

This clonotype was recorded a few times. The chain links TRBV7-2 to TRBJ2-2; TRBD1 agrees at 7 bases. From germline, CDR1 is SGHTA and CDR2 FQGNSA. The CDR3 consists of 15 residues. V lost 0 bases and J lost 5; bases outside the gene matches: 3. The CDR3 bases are TGTGCCAGCAGCTTAGCACCAGGGGGAACCGGGGAGCTGTTTTTT. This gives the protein CASSLAPGGTGELFF.

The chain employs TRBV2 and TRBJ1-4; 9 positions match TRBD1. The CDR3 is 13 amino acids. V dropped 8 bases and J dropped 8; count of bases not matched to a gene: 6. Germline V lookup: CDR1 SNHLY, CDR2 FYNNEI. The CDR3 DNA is TGTGCCAGCGGTGTCGGGACAGGGGAAAAACTGTTTTTT. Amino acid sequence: CASGVGTGEKLFF.

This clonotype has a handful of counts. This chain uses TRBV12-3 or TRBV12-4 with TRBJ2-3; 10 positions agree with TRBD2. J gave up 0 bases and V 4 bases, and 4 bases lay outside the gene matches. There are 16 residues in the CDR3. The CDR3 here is CASSSGTSVSTDTQYF. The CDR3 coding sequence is TGTGCCAGCAGTTCCGGGACTAGCGTCAGCACAGATACGCAGTATTTT.

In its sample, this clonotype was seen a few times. CDR3 loop: CSVEDPGVEKLFF. The CDR3 DNA sequence: TGCAGCGTTGAAGATCCGGGGGTTGAAAAACTGTTTTTT. The chain couples TRBV29-1 to TRBJ1-4, with D perhaps TRBD1 (5 bases). Trimming cost V 0 bases and J 7 bases, with 9 bases left between them. Germline V lookup: CDR1 SQVTM, CDR2 ANQGSEA. The CDR3 has 13 residues.

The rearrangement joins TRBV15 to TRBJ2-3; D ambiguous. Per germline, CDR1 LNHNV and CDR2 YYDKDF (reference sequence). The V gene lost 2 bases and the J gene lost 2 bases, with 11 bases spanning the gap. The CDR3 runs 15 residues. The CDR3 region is CATSRLDPDTDTQYF. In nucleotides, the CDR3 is TGTGCCACCAGCAGATTAGACCCAGACACAGATACGCAGTATTTT.

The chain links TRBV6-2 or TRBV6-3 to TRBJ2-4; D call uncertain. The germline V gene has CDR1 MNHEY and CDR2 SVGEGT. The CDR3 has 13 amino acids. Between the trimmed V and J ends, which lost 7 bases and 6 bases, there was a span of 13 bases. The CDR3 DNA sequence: TGTGCCAGCAAAGAGGCGACACCAAACATTCAGTACTTC. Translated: CASKEATPNIQYF.

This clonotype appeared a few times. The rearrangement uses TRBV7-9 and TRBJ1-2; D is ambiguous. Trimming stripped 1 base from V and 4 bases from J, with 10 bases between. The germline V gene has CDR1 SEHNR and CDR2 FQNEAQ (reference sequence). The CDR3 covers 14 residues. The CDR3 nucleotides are TGTGCCAGCAGCTTAGACGTACGAGGCTATGGCTACACCTTC. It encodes CASSLDVRGYGYTF.

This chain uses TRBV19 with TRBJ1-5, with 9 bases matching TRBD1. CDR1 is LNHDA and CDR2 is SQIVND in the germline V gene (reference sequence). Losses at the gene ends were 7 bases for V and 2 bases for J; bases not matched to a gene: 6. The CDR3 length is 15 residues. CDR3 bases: TGTGCCAGTACCCCCACAGGGGGCGGCAATCAGCCCCAGCATTTT. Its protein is CASTPTGGGNQPQHF.

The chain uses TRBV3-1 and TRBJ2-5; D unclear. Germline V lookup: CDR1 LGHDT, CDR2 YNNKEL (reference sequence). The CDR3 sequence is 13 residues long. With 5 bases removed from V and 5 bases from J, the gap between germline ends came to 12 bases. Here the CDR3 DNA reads TGTGCCAGCAGCTCGCCGATGGCCGAGACCCAGTACTTC. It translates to CASSSPMAETQYF.